This T cell receptor beta chain was recovered during a study of cytomegalovirus exposure and HLA in healthy donors. The V gene lost 5 bases and the J gene lost 4 bases, with 16 bases spanning the gap. CDR1 and CDR2 (germline): SGHVS, FQNEAQ. The CDR3 sequence is 15 residues long. Findings and limits, study-wide: The productive fraction for most TCR beta V segments was about 87% or about 30% in an earlier analysis. Excluded were some V segments that proved indistinguishable, including TRBV6-2 and TRBV6-3.

Amplification used 60 Vbeta primers and 13 Jbeta primers. Clones were sequenced by immunoSEQ multiplex PCR, and TCRdb holds only the in-frame ones, with some missing. Recorded for this sample: some 150,000 clones. Note on this clone: The antigen is undetermined.

Sequencing was done on a sample of PBMCs. The chain combines TRBV7-8 with TRBJ2-3, with D perhaps matching TRBD2 (6 bases). The clonotype originates from a woman aged 18-29 years in good health and CMV-seronegative. The CDR3 loop reads CASSPYVGGSDTQYF. The CDR3 bases are TGTGCCAGCAGCCCCTACGTCGGGGGATCAGATACGCAGTATTTT.